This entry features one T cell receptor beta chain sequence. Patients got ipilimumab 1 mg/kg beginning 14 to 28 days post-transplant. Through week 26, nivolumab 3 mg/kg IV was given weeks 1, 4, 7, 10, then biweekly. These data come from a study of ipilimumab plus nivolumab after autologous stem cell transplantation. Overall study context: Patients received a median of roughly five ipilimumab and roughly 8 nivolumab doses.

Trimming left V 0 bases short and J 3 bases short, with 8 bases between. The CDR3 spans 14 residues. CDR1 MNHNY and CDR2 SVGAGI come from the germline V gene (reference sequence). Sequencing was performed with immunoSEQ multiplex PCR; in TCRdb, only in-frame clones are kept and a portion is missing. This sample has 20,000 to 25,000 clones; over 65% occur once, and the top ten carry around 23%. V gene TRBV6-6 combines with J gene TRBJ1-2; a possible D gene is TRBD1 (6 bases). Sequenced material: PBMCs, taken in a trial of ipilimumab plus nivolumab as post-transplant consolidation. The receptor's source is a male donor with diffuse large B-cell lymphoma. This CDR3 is CASSYSHRDYGYTF. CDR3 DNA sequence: TGTGCCAGCAGTTACTCGCACAGGGACTATGGCTACACCTTC.